The clone carrying this T cell receptor (beta chain) was recorded a few times. Antigen unknown. The CDR3 covers 13 residues. CDR1 and CDR2 (germline): SGHTA, FQGNSA. V trimming: 5 bases; J trimming: 6 bases; junction bases outside the gene matches: 5. The data belong to a study of T-cell reconstitution after alpha-beta-depleted transplantation in children. Study observations and caveats: Reported findings indicate that, about two months after transplant, alpha-beta T cells came from several hundred expanded clones, which were derived from non-depleted graft cells. At one year after transplant, newly produced T cells mostly accounted for T-cell counts and diversity.

The TCRbeta library was prepared with unique molecular identifiers. MiXCR was run by TCRdb on the PCR reads, yielding one entry per CDR3 protein. The repertoire holds about 900,000 distinct CDR3 sequences, with about 29% as singletons. Sequenced here: PBMCs, mostly from graft donor cells, sampled 360 days after TCRalphabeta/CD19-depleted stem cell transplant. The chain combines TRBV7-2 with TRBJ1-2; 8 positions match TRBD1. The source of this sequence is a boy less than two years old who had a stem cell transplant for SCID, so the T cells may come from the graft donor. The chain's CDR3 is CASSPGQGHGYTF. CDR3 nucleotides: TGTGCCAGCAGCCCCGGACAGGGCCATGGCTACACCTTC. The full variable domain, rest sourced from reference TRBV7-2 and TRBJ1-2, is GAGVSQSPSNKVTEKGKDVELRCDPISGHTALYWYRQSLGQGLEFLIYFQGNSAPDKSGLPSDRFSAERTGGSVSTLTIQRTQQEDSAVYLCASSPGQGHGYTFGSGTRLTVV.